The clone carrying this T cell receptor beta chain was recorded at least ten times. Its target is not known. This record belongs to a study of T cell repertoires in cytomegalovirus infection. General study results and limits: The ex vivo response was dominated by HLA-C-restricted CMV-specific TCR beta clonotypes.

TCRdb reprocessed the reads via MiXCR and lists one record per CDR3 protein. The profile covers around 100,000 distinct CDR3 sequences, with around 30% appearing a single time and approximately 41% taken by the ten largest. The CDR3 is 18 residues long. Germline V gene data show CDR1 as DFQATT and CDR2 as SNEGSKA (reference sequence). V trimming: 5 bases; J trimming: 0 bases; junction bases outside the gene matches: 15. The starting material was CD8+ T cells from cultured PBMCs, obtained from culture after CMV antigen stimulation. The chain links TRBV20-1 to TRBJ2-7; 11 nucleotides agree with TRBD2. This clonotype was obtained from a human donor in good health (CMV status not recorded). Some clones in this sample may be carry-over from other donors' samples. CDR3 in amino acids: CSAQSTSGGSSFSYEQYF. Written as DNA, the CDR3 is TGCAGTGCTCAGAGCACTAGCGGGGGTTCTTCCTTCTCCTACGAGCAGTACTTC.